The subject of this entry is one T cell receptor (beta chain). Its antigen is unknown. No much larger clone is present one base from it, and per-base qualities are unavailable. Spanning cysteine to phenylalanine, the CDR3 consists of 16 amino acids. Only the CDR3 portion is preserved as DNA: 48 bases, with reading frame beginning at the first base. CDR1 and CDR2 are drawn from the germline V gene: SQVTM, ANQGSEA. V sheds 0 bases and J sheds 9 bases, leaving 21 bases between their ends. Library creation used the immunoSEQ multiplex PCR assay. TCRdb holds this immuneACCESS table with in-frame rearrangements only. Some clones are missing; in checked studies, unresolved V genes explain under half, and the rest has no known cause. This sample lists tens of thousands of clones; about 93% were detected once. The top ten constitute 0.25% to 0.3% of the sample. This sample is part of a study of technical replicates of blood from a few donors (TCRdb year 2017).

The sample was T cells isolated from PBMCs. The chain is encoded by TRBV29-1 joined to TRBJ2-1, with TRBD1 perhaps the D gene, on 5 matching bases. This clonotype originated in a human donor in good health. Here the CDR3 is given as CSVEDLHGAWGAEQFF. The DNA sequence is TGCAGCGTTGAAGATCTTCATGGGGCTTGGGGCGCTGAGCAGTTCTTC.